This TCR beta chain was identified in a study of monozygotic twins with inflammatory bowel disease. TCRdb reprocessed the 5' RACE reads; each CDR3 protein has one entry and no DNA is given. The listing records 150,000 to 200,000 distinct CDR3 sequences. The TCR comes from a human donor with ulcerative colitis or Crohn's disease, or a healthy co-twin of an affected twin (not recorded which). The sequenced sample was blood.

This CDR3 is CSARPLSVRGSSYEQYF. The chain employs TRBV20-1 and TRBJ2-7; TCRdb reports TRBD1, a call that lacks DNA to check it against. Germline V CDR1 and CDR2: DFQATT, SNEGSKA (reference sequence). This CDR3 comprises 17 residues.